This is a list of T cell receptor beta chains from one sample in a study of cytomegalovirus exposure and HLA in healthy donors. Data came from immunoSEQ multiplex PCR; TCRdb stores just in-frame clones and leaves some out. In the table there are 150,000 to 160,000 clones, roughly three quarters of which are singletons. Sequencing used PBMCs. The receptors shown here come from a man aged 25 to 45 in good health and CMV-seropositive. The CDR3 runs from the conserved cysteine through the conserved F or W. A D gene is named only where the DNA matches it firmly. The size of a clone is reported for some rows only, either as once, few or many, or as a class for expanded clones.

d_gene	abundance	v_gene	j_gene	len	CDR3aa	CDR3nt
NA	NA	TRBV18	TRBJ1-1	16	CASSLGQVSEGQRAFF	TGTGCCAGCTCATTGGGGCAGGTTTCGGAGGGGCAGCGAGCTTTCTTT
TRBD2	NA	TRBV15	TRBJ2-1	16	CAISGLAGGPYNEQFF	TGTGCCATTTCGGGGCTAGCGGGAGGGCCCTACAATGAGCAGTTCTTC
TRBD1	NA	TRBV4-2	TRBJ2-5	16	CASSPVGGQGVETQYF	TGTGCCAGCAGCCCTGTGGGGGGACAGGGGGTAGAGACCCAGTACTTC
NA	NA	TRBV5-1	TRBJ2-7	14	CASSLADRDYEQYF	TGCGCCAGCAGCTTGGCCGATCGGGACTACGAGCAGTACTTC
NA	NA	TRBV6-5	TRBJ2-1	15	CASSYTSSPYNEQFF	TGTGCCAGCAGTTATACTAGCAGCCCCTACAATGAGCAGTTCTTC
NA	NA	TRBV15	TRBJ1-1	13	CATSITGRTEAFF	TGTGCCACCAGCATCACAGGTAGGACTGAAGCTTTCTTT
TRBD2	NA	TRBV9	TRBJ2-2	19	CASSDIGTSGTSNTGELFF	TGTGCCAGCAGCGATATCGGGACTAGCGGGACCTCGAACACCGGGGAGCTGTTTTTT
TRBD1	NA	TRBV5-4	TRBJ2-7	15	CASSRTGGASYEQYF	TGTGCCAGCAGTCGCACAGGGGGCGCATCTTACGAGCAGTACTTC
TRBD2	once	TRBV6-6	TRBJ2-7	15	CASRAQSSGSNEQYF	TGTGCCAGCAGGGCCCAGTCTAGCGGGAGCAACGAGCAGTACTTC
NA	NA	TRBV6-1	TRBJ1-4	14	CASSEVGAGEKLFF	TGTGCCAGCAGTGAAGTGGGGGCGGGTGAAAAACTGTTTTTT
TRBD1	NA	TRBV27	TRBJ1-4	14	CASKDGQGDEKLFF	TGTGCCAGCAAGGATGGACAGGGCGATGAAAAACTGTTTTTT